This T cell receptor (beta chain) emerged from a study of blood T cell repertoires in COVID-19. The wider study: Acute-phase and convalescent COVID-19 samples originated in the United States, Italy and Spain. The cDNA or gDNA used as material had been derived from T cells, B-cell-depleted T cells, or PBMCs.

Trimming took 6 bases from V and 12 from J; bases not matched to a gene: 16. Germline V gene lookup returns CDR1 KGHSH and CDR2 LQKENI. The CDR3 has 15 amino acids. Original handling: By means of reference gene primer amplification, nucleated cell counts were estimated. TCRdb's copy holds only in-frame clones and misses some; the assay was immunoSEQ multiplex PCR. That table supplies the V and J calls and clone size; D and trimming were determined from the DNA. The data hold 290,000 or so clones, with 65% to 90% observed a single time. The chain joins TRBV18 to TRBJ2-1; 8 bases agree with TRBD1. The clonotype comes from a man aged 50 or older with active or convalescent COVID-19. Material for sequencing was peripheral blood. The CDR3 spells CASSTVATGERSQFF. The CDR3 DNA is TGTGCCAGCTCCACAGTTGCGACAGGGGAAAGATCGCAGTTCTTC.